Given below is one T cell receptor (beta chain) in context. V dropped 1 base and J dropped 0; count of bases not matched to a gene: 9. Germline assignment: CDR1 MDHEN and CDR2 SYDVKM. This CDR3 has 17 amino acids. This entry belongs to a study of T cells in localized non-small cell lung cancer. Data came from immunoSEQ multiplex PCR; TCRdb stores just in-frame clones and leaves some out. The table includes approximately 900 clones, roughly 19% detected once. Sequenced here: lung tumor tissue, sampled before any cancer treatment. The V call is TRBV28, the J call TRBJ2-7, with 7 bases identical to TRBD1. The sequence came from a male donor older than 55 with stage I lung adenocarcinoma. CDR3 bases: TGTGCCAGCAGTTTATCACCCGGGGCAGGGGGCTCCTACGAGCAGTACTTC. This encodes CASSLSPGAGGSYEQYF.